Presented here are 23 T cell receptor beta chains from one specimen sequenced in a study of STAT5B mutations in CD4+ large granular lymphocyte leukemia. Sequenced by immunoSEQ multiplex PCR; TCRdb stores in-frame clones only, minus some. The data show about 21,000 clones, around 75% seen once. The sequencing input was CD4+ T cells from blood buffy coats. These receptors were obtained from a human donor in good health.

The CDR3 is CASSTIGTGVNEQFF. For the CDR3, the DNA is TGCGCCAGCAGCACAATCGGGACAGGGGTAAATGAGCAGTTCTTC. The chain links TRBV5-1 to TRBJ2-1; 10 bases are a match to TRBD1. Trimming took 4 bases from V and 7 from J; bases not matched to a gene: 8. The CDR3 spans 15 residues. Per germline, CDR1 SGHRS and CDR2 YFSETQ.

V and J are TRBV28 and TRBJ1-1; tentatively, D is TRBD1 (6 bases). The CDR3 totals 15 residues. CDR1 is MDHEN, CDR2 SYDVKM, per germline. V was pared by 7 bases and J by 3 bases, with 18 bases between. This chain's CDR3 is CASTAGGRVDTEAFF. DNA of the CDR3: TGTGCCAGCACCGCCGGGGGCCGAGTGGACACTGAAGCTTTCTTT.

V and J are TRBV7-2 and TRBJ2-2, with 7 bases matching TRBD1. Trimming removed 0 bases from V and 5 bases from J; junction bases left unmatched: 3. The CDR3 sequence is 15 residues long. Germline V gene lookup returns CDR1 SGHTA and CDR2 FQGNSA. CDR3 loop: CASSLARGSTGELFF. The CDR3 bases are TGTGCCAGCAGCTTAGCCAGGGGGAGTACCGGGGAGCTGTTTTTT.

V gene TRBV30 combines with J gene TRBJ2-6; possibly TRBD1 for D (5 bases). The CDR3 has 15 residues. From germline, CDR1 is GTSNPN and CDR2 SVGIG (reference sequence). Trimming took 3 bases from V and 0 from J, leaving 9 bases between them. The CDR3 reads CAWSPGSSGANVLTF. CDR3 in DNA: TGTGCCTGGAGCCCAGGGTCCTCTGGGGCCAACGTCCTGACTTTC.

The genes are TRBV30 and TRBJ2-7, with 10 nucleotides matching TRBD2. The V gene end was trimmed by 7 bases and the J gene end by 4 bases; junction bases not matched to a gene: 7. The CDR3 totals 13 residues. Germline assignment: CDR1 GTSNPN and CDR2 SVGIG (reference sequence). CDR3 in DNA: TGTGCCTCATGGACTAGCGGAGGATACGAGCAGTACTTC. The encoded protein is CASWTSGGYEQYF.

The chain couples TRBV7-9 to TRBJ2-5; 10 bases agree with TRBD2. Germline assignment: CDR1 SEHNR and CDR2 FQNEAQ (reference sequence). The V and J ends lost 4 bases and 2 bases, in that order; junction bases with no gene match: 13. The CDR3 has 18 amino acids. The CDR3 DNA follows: TGTGCCAGCAGCTCTGGGACTAGCGCTACACCGATTCAAGAGACCCAGTACTTC. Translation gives CASSSGTSATPIQETQYF.

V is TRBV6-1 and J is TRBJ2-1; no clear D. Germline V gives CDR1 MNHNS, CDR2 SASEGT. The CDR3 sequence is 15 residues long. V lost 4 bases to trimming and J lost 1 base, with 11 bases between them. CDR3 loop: CASSGRLQSYNEQFF. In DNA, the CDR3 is TGTGCCAGCAGTGGCCGACTGCAATCCTACAATGAGCAGTTCTTC.

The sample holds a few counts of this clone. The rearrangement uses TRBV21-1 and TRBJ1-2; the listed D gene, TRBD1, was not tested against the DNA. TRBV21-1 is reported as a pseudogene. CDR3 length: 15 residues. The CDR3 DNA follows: TGTGCCAGCAGCAAAGTGCGACAGGGGGATCATGGCTACACCTTC. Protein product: CASSKVRQGDHGYTF.

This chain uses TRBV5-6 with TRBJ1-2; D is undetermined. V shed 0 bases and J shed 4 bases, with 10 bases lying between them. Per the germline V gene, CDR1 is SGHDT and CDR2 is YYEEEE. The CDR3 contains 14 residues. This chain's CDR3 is CASSLGVSPYGYTF. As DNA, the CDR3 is TGTGCCAGCAGCTTGGGGGTCAGCCCCTATGGCTACACCTTC.

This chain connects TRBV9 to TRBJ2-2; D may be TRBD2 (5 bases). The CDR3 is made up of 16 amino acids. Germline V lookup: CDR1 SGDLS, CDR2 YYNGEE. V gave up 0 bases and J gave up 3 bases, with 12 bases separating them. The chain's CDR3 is CASSVEGGGYTGELFF. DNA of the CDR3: TGTGCCAGCAGCGTAGAGGGTGGCGGGTACACCGGGGAGCTGTTTTTT.

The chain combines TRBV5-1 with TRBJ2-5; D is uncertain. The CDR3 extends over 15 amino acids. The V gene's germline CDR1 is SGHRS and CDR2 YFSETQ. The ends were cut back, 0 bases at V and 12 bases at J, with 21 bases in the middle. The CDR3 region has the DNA TGCGCCAGCAGCTTGGAAGGGCCGGACCCAAGATTTAAGTACTTC. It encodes CASSLEGPDPRFKYF.

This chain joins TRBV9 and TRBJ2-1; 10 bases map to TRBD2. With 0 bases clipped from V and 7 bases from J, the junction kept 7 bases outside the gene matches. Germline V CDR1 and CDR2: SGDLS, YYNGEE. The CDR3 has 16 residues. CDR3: CASSVVGAGGRNEQFF. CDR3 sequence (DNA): TGTGCCAGCAGCGTAGTGGGAGCGGGGGGGCGGAATGAGCAGTTCTTC.

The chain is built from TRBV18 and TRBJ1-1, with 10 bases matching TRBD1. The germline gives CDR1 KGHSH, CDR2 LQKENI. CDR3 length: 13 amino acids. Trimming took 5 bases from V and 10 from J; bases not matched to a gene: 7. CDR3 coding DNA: TGTGCCAGCTCATTACGGGACAGGGGTTCAGCTTTCTTT. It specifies CASSLRDRGSAFF.

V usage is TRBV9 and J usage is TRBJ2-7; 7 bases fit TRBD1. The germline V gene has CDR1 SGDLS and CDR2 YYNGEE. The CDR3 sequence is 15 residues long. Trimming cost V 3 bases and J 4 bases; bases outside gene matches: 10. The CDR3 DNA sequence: TGTGCCAGCAGCGCCACCTCGACAGGGTTATACGAGCAGTACTTC. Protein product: CASSATSTGLYEQYF.

The CDR3 sequence: CASSSTKITDTQYF. The CDR3 DNA sequence: TGTGCCAGCAGCTCTACCAAGATCACAGATACGCAGTATTTT. The rearrangement uses TRBV14 and TRBJ2-3; no firm D call. V lost 5 bases, J lost 2 bases, and 11 bases lay in between. This CDR3 is built from 14 residues. The germline V gene encodes CDR1 SGHDN and CDR2 FVKESK.

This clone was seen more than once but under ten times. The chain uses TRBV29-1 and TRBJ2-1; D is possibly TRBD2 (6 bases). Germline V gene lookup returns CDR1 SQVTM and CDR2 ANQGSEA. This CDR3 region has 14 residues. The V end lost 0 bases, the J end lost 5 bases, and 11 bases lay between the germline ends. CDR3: CSVEELGLNNEQFF. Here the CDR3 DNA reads TGCAGCGTTGAAGAACTGGGACTTAACAATGAGCAGTTCTTC.

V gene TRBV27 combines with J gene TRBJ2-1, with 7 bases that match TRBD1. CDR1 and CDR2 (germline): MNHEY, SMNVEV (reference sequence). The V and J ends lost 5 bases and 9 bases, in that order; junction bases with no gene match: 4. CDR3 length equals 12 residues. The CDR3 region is CASSVTGIEQFF. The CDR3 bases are TGTGCCAGCAGTGTGACAGGGATTGAGCAGTTCTTC.

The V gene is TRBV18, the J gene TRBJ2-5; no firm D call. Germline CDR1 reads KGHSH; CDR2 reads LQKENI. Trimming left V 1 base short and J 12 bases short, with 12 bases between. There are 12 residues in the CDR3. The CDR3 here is CASSPLAQQEYF. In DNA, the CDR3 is TGTGCCAGCTCACCACTAGCTCAGCAGGAGTACTTC. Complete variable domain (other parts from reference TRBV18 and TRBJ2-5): NAGVMQNPRHLVRRRGQEARLRCSPMKGHSHVYWYRQLPEEGLKFMVYLQKENIIDESGMPKERFSAEFPKEGPSILRIQQVVRGDSAAYFCASSPLAQQEYFGPGTRLLVL.

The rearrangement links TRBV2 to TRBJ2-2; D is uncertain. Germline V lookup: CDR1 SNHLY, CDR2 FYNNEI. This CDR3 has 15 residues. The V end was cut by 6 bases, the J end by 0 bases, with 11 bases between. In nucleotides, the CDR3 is TGTGCCAGCAGGTTGTCGACGGCGAACACCGGGGAGCTGTTTTTT. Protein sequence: CASRLSTANTGELFF.

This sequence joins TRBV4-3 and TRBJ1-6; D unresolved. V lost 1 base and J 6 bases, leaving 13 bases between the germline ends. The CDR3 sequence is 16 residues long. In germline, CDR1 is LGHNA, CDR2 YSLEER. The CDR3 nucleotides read TGCGCCAGCAGCCAAGTGATGGGTCGGTTTAATTCACCCCTCCACTTT. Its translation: CASSQVMGRFNSPLHF.

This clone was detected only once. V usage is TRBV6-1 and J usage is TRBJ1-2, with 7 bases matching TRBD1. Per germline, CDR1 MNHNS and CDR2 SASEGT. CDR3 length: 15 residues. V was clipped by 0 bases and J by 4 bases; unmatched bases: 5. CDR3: CASSEATGTAYGYTF. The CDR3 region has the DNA TGTGCCAGCAGTGAAGCAACCGGGACAGCCTATGGCTACACCTTC.

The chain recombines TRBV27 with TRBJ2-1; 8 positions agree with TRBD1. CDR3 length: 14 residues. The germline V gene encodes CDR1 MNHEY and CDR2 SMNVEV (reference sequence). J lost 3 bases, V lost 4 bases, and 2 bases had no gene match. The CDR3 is CASSSGTGYNEQFF. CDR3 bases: TGTGCCAGCAGTTCAGGGACAGGCTACAATGAGCAGTTCTTC.

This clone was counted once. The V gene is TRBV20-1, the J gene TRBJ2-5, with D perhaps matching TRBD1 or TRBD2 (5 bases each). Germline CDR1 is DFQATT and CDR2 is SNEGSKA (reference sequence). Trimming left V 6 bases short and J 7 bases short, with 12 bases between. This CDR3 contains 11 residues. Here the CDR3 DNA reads TGCAGTGCGAGGGGTTCAGGGACCCAGTACTTC. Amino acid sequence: CSARGSGTQYF.